The clone carrying this TCR beta chain was seen just once. Its antigen is still unknown. The CDR3 loop spans 14 amino acids. V gave up 0 bases and J gave up 0 bases, with 6 bases separating them. The germline gives CDR1 SGHRS, CDR2 YFSETQ. It was with 60 Vbeta and 13 Jbeta primers that the PCR ran. Using immunoSEQ multiplex PCR, the repertoire was profiled, and TCRdb retains in-frame clones only, with some absent. The sample lists 95,000 to 100,000 clones; roughly 74% were seen once. The sample belongs to a study of cytomegalovirus exposure and HLA in healthy donors. Study-wide findings and caveats: In a later analysis, donors in an Asian-associated ancestry cluster reportedly had fewer N-insertions in productive TCRs than the cohort mean. Confirmation in vitro established that a few CMV-associated chains were specific for CMV antigens.

V is TRBV5-1 and J is TRBJ1-1, with D unresolved. The sample was PBMCs. The receptor was derived from a woman aged 40 to 55 in good health and CMV-seronegative. The CDR3 coding sequence is TGCGCCAGCAGCTTGGGAGGCATGAACACTGAAGCTTTCTTT. Its protein product is CASSLGGMNTEAFF.